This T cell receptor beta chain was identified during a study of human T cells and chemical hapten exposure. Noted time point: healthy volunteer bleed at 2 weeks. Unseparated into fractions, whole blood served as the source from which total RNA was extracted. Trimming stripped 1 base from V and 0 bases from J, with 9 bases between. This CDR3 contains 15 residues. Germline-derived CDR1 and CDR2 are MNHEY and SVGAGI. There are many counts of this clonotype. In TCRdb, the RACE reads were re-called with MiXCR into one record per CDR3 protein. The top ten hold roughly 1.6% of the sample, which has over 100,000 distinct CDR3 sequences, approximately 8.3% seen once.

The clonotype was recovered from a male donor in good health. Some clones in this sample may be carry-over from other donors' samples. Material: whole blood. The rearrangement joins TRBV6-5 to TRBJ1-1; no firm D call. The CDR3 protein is CASSYWAQLNTEAFF. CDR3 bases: TGTGCCAGCAGTTACTGGGCCCAGTTGAACACTGAAGCTTTCTTT.